This is a list of T cell receptor beta chains from one sample in a study of PD-L1 blockade in urothelial cancer. TCRdb's table, derived via immunoSEQ multiplex PCR, lists solely in-frame clones and lacks some. This table holds almost 30,000 clones, more than 70% found once. The source material was PBMCs, sampled around atezolizumab (anti-PD-L1) treatment. The receptor set was obtained from a man aged 45-60 years with urothelial cancer. The conserved cysteine and the conserved F or W are not part of the CDR3 here. Not all rows give a size; the values are once, few, many and, for expanded clones, a class.

J gene: TRBJ2-6
V gene: TRBV7-3
clone size: .
CDR3 protein: ASSLMGAGQGMSGANVLT

J gene: TRBJ1-4
V gene: TRBV7-9
clone size: .
CDR3 protein: ASSQGGNEKLF

J gene: TRBJ2-5
V gene: TRBV7-2
clone size: few
CDR3 protein: ASSLAQTGLQETQY

J gene: TRBJ2-1
V gene: TRBV27
clone size: once
CDR3 protein: ASSLMSGRGTVEQF

J gene: TRBJ1-2
V gene: TRBV6-1
clone size: once
CDR3 protein: ASSRQGSNYGYT

J gene: TRBJ1-2
V gene: TRBV5-4
clone size: few
CDR3 protein: ASSFPDNGYT

J gene: TRBJ2-1
V gene: TRBV5-6
clone size: few
CDR3 protein: ASSVSGEQF

J gene: TRBJ2-3
V gene: TRBV6-5
clone size: .
CDR3 protein: ASSYSPGLAADTQY

J gene: TRBJ1-2
V gene: TRBV6-5
clone size: once
CDR3 protein: ASRWDRTSYGYT

J gene: TRBJ2-1
V gene: TRBV29-1
clone size: .
CDR3 protein: SVEGLARNEQF

J gene: TRBJ1-2
V gene: TRBV7-9
clone size: .
CDR3 protein: ASSLPLPYGYT

J gene: TRBJ1-1
V gene: TRBV18
clone size: .
CDR3 protein: ASSQGQGNTEAF

J gene: TRBJ2-1
V gene: TRBV5-4
clone size: once
CDR3 protein: ASSPEVGYVDEQF

J gene: TRBJ1-1
V gene: TRBV18
clone size: .
CDR3 protein: ASSPWGGPDTEAF

J gene: TRBJ2-2
V gene: TRBV29-1
clone size: .
CDR3 protein: SVSSGPGELF

J gene: TRBJ2-7
V gene: TRBV7-2
clone size: .
CDR3 protein: ASSAGTGVHEQY

J gene: TRBJ1-1
V gene: TRBV29-1
clone size: .
CDR3 protein: SVRQGVLNTEAF

J gene: TRBJ2-1
V gene: TRBV5-4
clone size: .
CDR3 protein: ASSLVPGTYNEQF

J gene: TRBJ1-2
V gene: TRBV7-2
clone size: .
CDR3 protein: ASSLGLGDYGYT

J gene: TRBJ2-5
V gene: TRBV12-5
clone size: .
CDR3 protein: ASGLPGESETQY

J gene: TRBJ2-3
V gene: TRBV23-1
clone size: .
CDR3 protein: AGWPGGGTDTQY

J gene: TRBJ1-2
V gene: TRBV5-6
clone size: .
CDR3 protein: ASSFRENYGYT

J gene: TRBJ2-5
V gene: TRBV7-7
clone size: .
CDR3 protein: ASSPDRGLGETQY

J gene: TRBJ2-3
V gene: TRBV19
clone size: .
CDR3 protein: ASSKGSSGSADTQY

J gene: TRBJ2-1
V gene: TRBV11-2
clone size: .
CDR3 protein: ASTLGGRAAEQF

J gene: TRBJ2-5
V gene: TRBV19
clone size: .
CDR3 protein: ASSARQGPQETQY

J gene: TRBJ2-4
V gene: TRBV7-9
clone size: .
CDR3 protein: ASSLSSGGVRAKNIQY

J gene: TRBJ1-1
V gene: TRBV6-4
clone size: .
CDR3 protein: ASKSSGGGTEAF

J gene: TRBJ2-3
V gene: TRBV7-2
clone size: .
CDR3 protein: ASSTKLAGYTDTQY

J gene: TRBJ1-5
V gene: TRBV27
clone size: .
CDR3 protein: ASSLSSTGAMRPQH